This T cell receptor beta chain derives from a study of shared clonotypes between healthy human individuals. V shed 7 bases and J 4 bases; nucleotides not matched to a gene: 10. From germline, CDR1 is LGHNT and CDR2 FRNRAP. The CDR3 is made up of 17 amino acids. TCRdb's table, derived via immunoSEQ multiplex PCR, lists solely in-frame clones and lacks some. The sample lists over 1.5 million clones, 98% occurring once. The V gene is TRBV12-5, the J gene TRBJ2-1; 13 bases agree with TRBD2. The sequence was collected from a man aged 25 to 40 in good health. Material: naive CD4+ T cells sorted from blood. Subset given: CD45RA+ positively selected. CDR3 amino acids: CASAPSGTSGAYNEQFF. The DNA of the CDR3 is TGTGCTAGTGCCCCCTCGGGGACTAGCGGGGCTTACAATGAGCAGTTCTTC.